This T cell receptor beta chain was obtained from a study of blood T cell repertoires in COVID-19. This CDR3 comprises 13 residues. V trimming: 9 bases; J trimming: 8 bases; junction bases outside the gene matches: 7. Per the germline V gene, CDR1 is LNHDA and CDR2 is SQIVND (reference sequence). Method: immunoSEQ multiplex PCR; TCRdb's copy keeps in-frame clones and lacks some. In the table there are about 38,000 clones, roughly 84% of which are singletons. The J gene is TRBJ1-2, the V gene TRBV19; 12 nucleotides line up with TRBD1. This TCR derives from a man between 60 and 75 years old with COVID-19, enrolled during active disease. Sequencing was done on a sample of peripheral blood. CDR3 bases: TGTGCCAGCGCCGGGACAGGGGGCTGGGGCTACACCTTC. Translating gives CASAGTGGWGYTF.